This T cell receptor beta chain was sequenced for a study of blood T cell repertoires in COVID-19. Study in general: Collection of acute and convalescent COVID-19 samples took place in the United States, Italy and Spain. T cells, B-cell-depleted T cells, or PBMCs provided the cDNA or gDNA that served as material.

Germline values: CDR1 SNHLY, CDR2 FYNNEI. The CDR3 consists of 13 residues. V dropped 8 bases and J dropped 6 bases, with 16 bases sitting between them. Per the study methods: Estimated nucleated cell counts came from reference gene primer amplification. Some clones are missing from TCRdb's copy, which holds only in-frame ones; the method was immunoSEQ multiplex PCR. D and trimming come from the DNA, and the V and J calls and clone size come from that table. There are about 260,000 clones in the sample; more than 80% occur only once, and roughly 3.7% lies in the top ten. The sequencing sample was made of peripheral blood. This TCR was sampled from a woman in her forties with acute or convalescent COVID-19. This rearrangement joins TRBV2 to TRBJ1-1; D unresolved. Written as DNA, the CDR3 is TGTGCCAGCCAAGTCATGCGTCATCCTGAAGCTTTCTTT. This sequence encodes CASQVMRHPEAFF.